The 30 T cell receptor beta chains listed next were all sequenced from one sample in a study of T-cell reconstitution after alpha-beta-depleted transplantation in children. Unique molecular identifiers were used in preparing the TCRbeta library. TCRdb called the PCR reads again in MiXCR, with one record for every CDR3 protein. The sample holds over 550,000 distinct CDR3 sequences; about 10% are singletons and the top ten take around 4%. The starting material was PBMCs from the stem cell graft donor, obtained from the stem cell graft. The receptors derive from a human donor who donated a stem cell graft to a child with acute myeloid leukemia.

The chain carries TRBV2 and TRBJ1-4, with D possibly being TRBD1 (5 bases). Germline lookup yields CDR1 SNHLY and CDR2 FYNNEI. The CDR3 is 14 residues long. V was cut by 2 bases and J by 10 bases, with 14 bases left in between. CDR3 protein: CASSESGQGGKLFF. CDR3 DNA: TGTGCCAGCAGTGAATCGGGGCAGGGAGGAAAACTGTTTTTT.

The V gene is TRBV29-1, the J gene TRBJ1-2; D might be TRBD1 (5 bases). The V end was cut by 3 bases, the J end by 2 bases, with 13 bases between. The CDR3 totals 14 residues. Germline-derived CDR1 and CDR2 are SQVTM and ANQGSEA. The CDR3 DNA follows: TGCAGCGTTGACCTACAGGATGCGAACTATGGCTACACCTTC. This codes for CSVDLQDANYGYTF.

This clonotype occurred a few times. The gene calls are TRBV20-1 and TRBJ2-1; D tentatively reads TRBD1 or TRBD2 (6 bases each). V was trimmed by 3 bases and J by 6 bases, leaving 21 bases between them. The CDR3 is 16 residues long. Germline CDR1 reads DFQATT; CDR2 reads SNEGSKA (reference sequence). CDR3 amino acids: CSARGPALGGPNEQFF. CDR3 DNA: TGCAGTGCTAGGGGCCCCGCGTTAGGGGGGCCCAATGAGCAGTTCTTC.

The gene calls are TRBV12-3 or TRBV12-4 and TRBJ1-2; D is unresolved. This CDR3 has 13 residues. V lost 2 bases and J 8 bases, leaving 12 bases between the germline ends. The CDR3 DNA is TGTGCCAGCAGTTTAATGACCAGGTCCGGCTACACCTTC. Protein sequence: CASSLMTRSGYTF.

This clonotype was counted between two and nine times. V is TRBV14 and J is TRBJ2-7; D may match TRBD1 or TRBD2 (5 bases each). This CDR3 comprises 14 residues. The germline V gene encodes CDR1 SGHDN and CDR2 FVKESK. Trimming took 4 bases from V and 3 from J, leaving 13 bases between them. In nucleotides, the CDR3 is TGTGCCAGCAGCCCGCGACTGGGGGACTACGAGCAGTACTTC. As protein: CASSPRLGDYEQYF.

The table lists this clonotype with a few counts. The rearrangement links TRBV20-1 to TRBJ2-3; the D call may be TRBD1 or TRBD2 (5 bases each). Trimming cost V 0 bases and J 4 bases, with 14 bases left between them. Germline CDR1 and CDR2: DFQATT and SNEGSKA (reference sequence). The CDR3 has 15 residues. Here the CDR3 reads CSARDRGVVPDTQYF. The CDR3 nucleotides read TGCAGTGCTAGAGATCGGGGCGTCGTTCCAGATACGCAGTATTTT.

This clonotype was detected a few times. This rearrangement joins TRBV5-1 to TRBJ2-7, with TRBD2 identical over 7 bases. The ends lost 1 base at V and 2 bases at J; junction bases unmatched: 9. CDR3 length equals 16 residues. Germline loops: CDR1 SGHRS, CDR2 YFSETQ. For the CDR3, the DNA is TGCGCCAGCAGCTTGTCCCCTATAGCGGGCGCCTACGAGCAGTACTTC. This codes for CASSLSPIAGAYEQYF.

The chain joins TRBV30 to TRBJ2-2; unclear D gene. Per germline, CDR1 GTSNPN and CDR2 SVGIG (reference sequence). The CDR3 contains 14 residues. Trimming shortened V by 2 bases and J by 10 bases, and 17 bases separated the two germline ends. The CDR3: CAWSPASVPQELFF. The CDR3 nucleotides read TGTGCCTGGAGTCCCGCGAGCGTACCACAGGAGCTGTTTTTT.

This clonotype was recorded a few times. The V gene is TRBV18, the J gene TRBJ1-2; a weak D match, TRBD1 (5 bases). Per the germline V gene, CDR1 is KGHSH and CDR2 is LQKENI. The V end lost 2 bases, the J end lost 4 bases, and 14 bases lay between the germline ends. The CDR3 has 15 amino acids. This CDR3 is CASSPYITDSYGYTF. The DNA for the CDR3 is TGTGCCAGCTCACCATATATAACTGACAGCTATGGCTACACCTTC.

This clonotype was counted only a few times. The gene calls are TRBV2 and TRBJ2-1, with unresolved D. The CDR3 runs to 12 residues. Germline values: CDR1 SNHLY, CDR2 FYNNEI. Trimming left V 7 bases short and J 9 bases short, with 13 bases between. In DNA form, the CDR3 reads TGTGCCAGCAAGGGTCAGGCGCTTGAGCAGTTCTTC. It encodes CASKGQALEQFF.

This clonotype was observed a few times. The V gene is TRBV7-8, the J gene TRBJ2-3; TRBD1 matches at 8 bases. Germline V gives CDR1 SGHVS, CDR2 FQNEAQ. The CDR3 spans 16 residues. J lost 8 bases, V lost 5 bases, and 15 bases had no gene match. The DNA for the CDR3 is TGTGCCAGCAGCCTTCTCAGGGGGCGCGGAGCGGCTACGCAGTATTTT. This translates into CASSLLRGRGAATQYF.

This clonotype was picked up a small number of times. This chain links TRBV7-2 with TRBJ1-4; 7 positions agree with TRBD1. CDR3 size: 16 residues. Germline assignment: CDR1 SGHTA and CDR2 FQGNSA. With V trimmed by 5 bases and J by 7 bases, 13 bases remained unmatched. The CDR3 is CASSPPQAGGSEKLFF. DNA for the CDR3: TGTGCCAGCAGCCCACCTCAAGCAGGGGGATCTGAAAAACTGTTTTTT.

The rearrangement links TRBV20-1 to TRBJ1-2, with unresolved D. CDR1 is DFQATT, CDR2 SNEGSKA, per germline (reference sequence). V shed 7 bases and J shed 4 bases, with 22 bases lying between them. The CDR3 contains 15 residues. CDR3 loop: CSGPLIGRTGYGYTF. The CDR3 DNA reads as TGCAGTGGCCCACTAATCGGCAGAACCGGCTATGGCTACACCTTC.

This sequence joins TRBV4-3 and TRBJ2-7, with TRBD2 identical over 7 bases. In germline, CDR1 is LGHNA, CDR2 YSLEER. The CDR3 loop spans 17 amino acids. Trimming cost V 3 bases and J 4 bases; bases outside gene matches: 15. Here the CDR3 reads CASSQGGTAGDGYEQYF. The CDR3 DNA follows: TGCGCCAGCAGCCAGGGAGGGACCGCCGGGGACGGATACGAGCAGTACTTC.

The sample holds a few counts of this clonotype. V is TRBV6-5 and J is TRBJ2-5, with 7 bases matching TRBD2. The germline V gene encodes CDR1 MNHEY and CDR2 SVGAGI. Trimming removed 2 bases from V and 5 bases from J; junction bases left unmatched: 5. CDR3 length: 14 amino acids. In DNA, the CDR3 is TGTGCCAGCAGTTACAGCGGGGTAGGGGAGACCCAGTACTTC. Translating gives CASSYSGVGETQYF.

This clonotype has only a few counts. The chain combines TRBV6-1 with TRBJ2-1; 7 nucleotides match TRBD1. This CDR3 contains 14 residues. Germline CDR1 MNHNS, CDR2 SASEGT. V dropped 8 bases and J dropped 0; count of bases not matched to a gene: 4. DNA of the CDR3: TGTGCCAGCGGACAGGAGTTCTCCTACAATGAGCAGTTCTTC. Translating it yields CASGQEFSYNEQFF.

This clonotype was detected a few times. The chain employs TRBV11-2 and TRBJ2-3; 8 bases line up with TRBD2. The CDR3 is 17 residues long. Germline lookup yields CDR1 SGHAT and CDR2 FQNNGV. The J segment lost 2 bases and the V segment lost 0 bases, leaving 7 bases of the junction unmatched. The CDR3 sequence is CASSLDWIAGYTDTQYF. CDR3 nucleotide sequence: TGTGCCAGCAGCTTAGATTGGATAGCGGGGTACACAGATACGCAGTATTTT.

The chain carries TRBV12-3 or TRBV12-4 and TRBJ2-7, with a possible D match to TRBD2 (5 bases). V lost 5 bases, J lost 7 bases, and 9 bases lay in between. The CDR3 is 11 amino acids. The CDR3 reads CASSATGEQYF. The CDR3 coding sequence is TGTGCCAGCAGTGCCACGGGAGAGCAGTACTTC.

The chain has TRBV6-2 or TRBV6-3 and TRBJ2-7, with unresolved D. Germline loops: CDR1 MNHEY, CDR2 SVGEGT. There are 14 residues in the CDR3. The V end was cut by 0 bases, the J end by 3 bases, with 9 bases between. The CDR3 DNA reads TGTGCCAGCAGTTACTCGGCATTCAACTACGAGCAGTACTTC. Residues: CASSYSAFNYEQYF.

The chain uses TRBV5-1 and TRBJ2-2; 11 nucleotides align to TRBD1. The CDR3 has 17 amino acids. With 3 bases clipped from V and 3 bases from J, the junction kept 7 bases outside the gene matches. In germline, CDR1 is SGHRS, CDR2 YFSETQ. CDR3 in DNA: TGCGCCAGCAGCTCTTTCCGGGGACAGGGGGACACCGGGGAGCTGTTTTTT. It is translated as CASSSFRGQGDTGELFF.

This clonotype has a handful of counts. In DNA, the CDR3 is TGTGCCAGCATGTGGAACCCGGGACGGTCCTACGAGCAGTACTTC. Translated: CASMWNPGRSYEQYF. J is TRBJ2-7 and V is TRBV6-2 or TRBV6-3; either TRBD1 or TRBD2 may supply D (5 bases each). The CDR3 sequence is 15 residues long. The germline CDR1 and CDR2 sequences are MNHEY and SVGEGT. Trimming stripped 7 bases from V and 1 base from J, with 17 bases between.

This clonotype showed up many times. The chain recombines TRBV29-1 with TRBJ2-1, with TRBD2 matching over 9 bases. This CDR3 has 15 residues. V lost 6 bases and J lost 3; bases outside the gene matches: 9. Germline V gene data show CDR1 as SQVTM and CDR2 as ANQGSEA. The CDR3 DNA is TGCAGCGTGAAGGCGGGAGGGACCTACTACAATGAGCAGTTCTTC. Its protein product is CSVKAGGTYYNEQFF.

The chain uses TRBV5-1 and TRBJ1-2; 7 bases are shared with TRBD1. CDR1 is SGHRS and CDR2 is YFSETQ in the germline V gene. With V trimmed by 8 bases and J by 6 bases, 13 bases remained unmatched. This CDR3 contains 14 residues. CDR3 protein: CASAWGRQGNGYTF. CDR3 sequence (DNA): TGCGCCAGTGCGTGGGGGCGACAGGGTAATGGCTACACCTTC.

This clonotype was seen a handful of times. The CDR3 DNA is TGCAGTGCTAGAGATCTAGCGGGAGGGCCGCGGAATGAGCAGTTCTTC. This translates into CSARDLAGGPRNEQFF. The V gene is TRBV20-1, the J gene TRBJ2-1, with TRBD2 matching over 12 bases. The length of the CDR3 is 16 residues. Trimming removed 0 bases from V and 7 bases from J; junction bases left unmatched: 7. CDR1 and CDR2 (germline): DFQATT, SNEGSKA (reference sequence).

The rearrangement uses TRBV7-9 and TRBJ1-2, with 10 positions matching TRBD1. Germline V gene lookup returns CDR1 SEHNR and CDR2 FQNEAQ (reference sequence). The CDR3 is made up of 11 amino acids. The ends lost 8 bases at V and 6 bases at J; junction bases unmatched: 0. The CDR3 spells CASGQGDGYTF. In DNA, the CDR3 is TGTGCCAGCGGACAGGGGGATGGCTACACCTTC.

J is TRBJ1-5 and V is TRBV20-1; D gene ambiguous. The CDR3 runs to 16 residues. The germline gives CDR1 DFQATT, CDR2 SNEGSKA (reference sequence). V was clipped by 1 base and J by 4 bases, with 17 bases between them. The CDR3 is CSARGATGGRNQPQHF. DNA for the CDR3: TGCAGTGCTAGAGGGGCTACGGGAGGGCGAAATCAGCCCCAGCATTTT.

There are a few counts of this clonotype. V gene TRBV12-3 or TRBV12-4 combines with J gene TRBJ2-4, with TRBD2 matching over 9 bases. With 5 bases clipped from V and 1 base from J, the junction kept 3 bases outside the gene matches. This CDR3 spans 15 amino acids. The CDR3 DNA is TGTGCCAGCAGTGATAGCGGGAGTGCCAAAAACATTCAGTACTTC. It specifies CASSDSGSAKNIQYF.

The CDR3 here is CASSAGTSAKGTQYF. CDR3 bases: TGTGCCAGCAGCGCCGGGACTAGCGCAAAGGGGACCCAGTACTTC. The chain uses TRBV12-3 or TRBV12-4 and TRBJ2-5, with TRBD2 matching 10 bases. The trim removed 6 bases at V and 7 bases at J, leaving 11 bases unmatched. This CDR3 comprises 15 residues.

This clonotype was counted at least ten times. One end of the junction fails to match germline, which may point to a read error. The chain links TRBV5-1 to TRBJ2-6; D uncertain. This CDR3 has 16 residues. Germline assignment: CDR1 SGHRS and CDR2 YFSETQ. CDR3 DNA: TGTGCCAGCAGCTTAGTTGGTGGCGCTGGGGCCAACGTCCTGACTTTC. This sequence encodes CASSLVGGAGANVLTF.

This clonotype showed up many times. The genes are TRBV7-2 and TRBJ2-3, with D possibly being TRBD1 (5 bases). CDR1 and CDR2 from the germline V gene are SGHTA and FQGNSA. There are 11 residues in the CDR3. Trimming removed 5 bases from V and 11 bases from J, with 11 bases in between. The CDR3: CASSRQSLQYF. The CDR3 DNA reads TGTGCCAGCAGCCGACAGAGCCTGCAGTATTTT.